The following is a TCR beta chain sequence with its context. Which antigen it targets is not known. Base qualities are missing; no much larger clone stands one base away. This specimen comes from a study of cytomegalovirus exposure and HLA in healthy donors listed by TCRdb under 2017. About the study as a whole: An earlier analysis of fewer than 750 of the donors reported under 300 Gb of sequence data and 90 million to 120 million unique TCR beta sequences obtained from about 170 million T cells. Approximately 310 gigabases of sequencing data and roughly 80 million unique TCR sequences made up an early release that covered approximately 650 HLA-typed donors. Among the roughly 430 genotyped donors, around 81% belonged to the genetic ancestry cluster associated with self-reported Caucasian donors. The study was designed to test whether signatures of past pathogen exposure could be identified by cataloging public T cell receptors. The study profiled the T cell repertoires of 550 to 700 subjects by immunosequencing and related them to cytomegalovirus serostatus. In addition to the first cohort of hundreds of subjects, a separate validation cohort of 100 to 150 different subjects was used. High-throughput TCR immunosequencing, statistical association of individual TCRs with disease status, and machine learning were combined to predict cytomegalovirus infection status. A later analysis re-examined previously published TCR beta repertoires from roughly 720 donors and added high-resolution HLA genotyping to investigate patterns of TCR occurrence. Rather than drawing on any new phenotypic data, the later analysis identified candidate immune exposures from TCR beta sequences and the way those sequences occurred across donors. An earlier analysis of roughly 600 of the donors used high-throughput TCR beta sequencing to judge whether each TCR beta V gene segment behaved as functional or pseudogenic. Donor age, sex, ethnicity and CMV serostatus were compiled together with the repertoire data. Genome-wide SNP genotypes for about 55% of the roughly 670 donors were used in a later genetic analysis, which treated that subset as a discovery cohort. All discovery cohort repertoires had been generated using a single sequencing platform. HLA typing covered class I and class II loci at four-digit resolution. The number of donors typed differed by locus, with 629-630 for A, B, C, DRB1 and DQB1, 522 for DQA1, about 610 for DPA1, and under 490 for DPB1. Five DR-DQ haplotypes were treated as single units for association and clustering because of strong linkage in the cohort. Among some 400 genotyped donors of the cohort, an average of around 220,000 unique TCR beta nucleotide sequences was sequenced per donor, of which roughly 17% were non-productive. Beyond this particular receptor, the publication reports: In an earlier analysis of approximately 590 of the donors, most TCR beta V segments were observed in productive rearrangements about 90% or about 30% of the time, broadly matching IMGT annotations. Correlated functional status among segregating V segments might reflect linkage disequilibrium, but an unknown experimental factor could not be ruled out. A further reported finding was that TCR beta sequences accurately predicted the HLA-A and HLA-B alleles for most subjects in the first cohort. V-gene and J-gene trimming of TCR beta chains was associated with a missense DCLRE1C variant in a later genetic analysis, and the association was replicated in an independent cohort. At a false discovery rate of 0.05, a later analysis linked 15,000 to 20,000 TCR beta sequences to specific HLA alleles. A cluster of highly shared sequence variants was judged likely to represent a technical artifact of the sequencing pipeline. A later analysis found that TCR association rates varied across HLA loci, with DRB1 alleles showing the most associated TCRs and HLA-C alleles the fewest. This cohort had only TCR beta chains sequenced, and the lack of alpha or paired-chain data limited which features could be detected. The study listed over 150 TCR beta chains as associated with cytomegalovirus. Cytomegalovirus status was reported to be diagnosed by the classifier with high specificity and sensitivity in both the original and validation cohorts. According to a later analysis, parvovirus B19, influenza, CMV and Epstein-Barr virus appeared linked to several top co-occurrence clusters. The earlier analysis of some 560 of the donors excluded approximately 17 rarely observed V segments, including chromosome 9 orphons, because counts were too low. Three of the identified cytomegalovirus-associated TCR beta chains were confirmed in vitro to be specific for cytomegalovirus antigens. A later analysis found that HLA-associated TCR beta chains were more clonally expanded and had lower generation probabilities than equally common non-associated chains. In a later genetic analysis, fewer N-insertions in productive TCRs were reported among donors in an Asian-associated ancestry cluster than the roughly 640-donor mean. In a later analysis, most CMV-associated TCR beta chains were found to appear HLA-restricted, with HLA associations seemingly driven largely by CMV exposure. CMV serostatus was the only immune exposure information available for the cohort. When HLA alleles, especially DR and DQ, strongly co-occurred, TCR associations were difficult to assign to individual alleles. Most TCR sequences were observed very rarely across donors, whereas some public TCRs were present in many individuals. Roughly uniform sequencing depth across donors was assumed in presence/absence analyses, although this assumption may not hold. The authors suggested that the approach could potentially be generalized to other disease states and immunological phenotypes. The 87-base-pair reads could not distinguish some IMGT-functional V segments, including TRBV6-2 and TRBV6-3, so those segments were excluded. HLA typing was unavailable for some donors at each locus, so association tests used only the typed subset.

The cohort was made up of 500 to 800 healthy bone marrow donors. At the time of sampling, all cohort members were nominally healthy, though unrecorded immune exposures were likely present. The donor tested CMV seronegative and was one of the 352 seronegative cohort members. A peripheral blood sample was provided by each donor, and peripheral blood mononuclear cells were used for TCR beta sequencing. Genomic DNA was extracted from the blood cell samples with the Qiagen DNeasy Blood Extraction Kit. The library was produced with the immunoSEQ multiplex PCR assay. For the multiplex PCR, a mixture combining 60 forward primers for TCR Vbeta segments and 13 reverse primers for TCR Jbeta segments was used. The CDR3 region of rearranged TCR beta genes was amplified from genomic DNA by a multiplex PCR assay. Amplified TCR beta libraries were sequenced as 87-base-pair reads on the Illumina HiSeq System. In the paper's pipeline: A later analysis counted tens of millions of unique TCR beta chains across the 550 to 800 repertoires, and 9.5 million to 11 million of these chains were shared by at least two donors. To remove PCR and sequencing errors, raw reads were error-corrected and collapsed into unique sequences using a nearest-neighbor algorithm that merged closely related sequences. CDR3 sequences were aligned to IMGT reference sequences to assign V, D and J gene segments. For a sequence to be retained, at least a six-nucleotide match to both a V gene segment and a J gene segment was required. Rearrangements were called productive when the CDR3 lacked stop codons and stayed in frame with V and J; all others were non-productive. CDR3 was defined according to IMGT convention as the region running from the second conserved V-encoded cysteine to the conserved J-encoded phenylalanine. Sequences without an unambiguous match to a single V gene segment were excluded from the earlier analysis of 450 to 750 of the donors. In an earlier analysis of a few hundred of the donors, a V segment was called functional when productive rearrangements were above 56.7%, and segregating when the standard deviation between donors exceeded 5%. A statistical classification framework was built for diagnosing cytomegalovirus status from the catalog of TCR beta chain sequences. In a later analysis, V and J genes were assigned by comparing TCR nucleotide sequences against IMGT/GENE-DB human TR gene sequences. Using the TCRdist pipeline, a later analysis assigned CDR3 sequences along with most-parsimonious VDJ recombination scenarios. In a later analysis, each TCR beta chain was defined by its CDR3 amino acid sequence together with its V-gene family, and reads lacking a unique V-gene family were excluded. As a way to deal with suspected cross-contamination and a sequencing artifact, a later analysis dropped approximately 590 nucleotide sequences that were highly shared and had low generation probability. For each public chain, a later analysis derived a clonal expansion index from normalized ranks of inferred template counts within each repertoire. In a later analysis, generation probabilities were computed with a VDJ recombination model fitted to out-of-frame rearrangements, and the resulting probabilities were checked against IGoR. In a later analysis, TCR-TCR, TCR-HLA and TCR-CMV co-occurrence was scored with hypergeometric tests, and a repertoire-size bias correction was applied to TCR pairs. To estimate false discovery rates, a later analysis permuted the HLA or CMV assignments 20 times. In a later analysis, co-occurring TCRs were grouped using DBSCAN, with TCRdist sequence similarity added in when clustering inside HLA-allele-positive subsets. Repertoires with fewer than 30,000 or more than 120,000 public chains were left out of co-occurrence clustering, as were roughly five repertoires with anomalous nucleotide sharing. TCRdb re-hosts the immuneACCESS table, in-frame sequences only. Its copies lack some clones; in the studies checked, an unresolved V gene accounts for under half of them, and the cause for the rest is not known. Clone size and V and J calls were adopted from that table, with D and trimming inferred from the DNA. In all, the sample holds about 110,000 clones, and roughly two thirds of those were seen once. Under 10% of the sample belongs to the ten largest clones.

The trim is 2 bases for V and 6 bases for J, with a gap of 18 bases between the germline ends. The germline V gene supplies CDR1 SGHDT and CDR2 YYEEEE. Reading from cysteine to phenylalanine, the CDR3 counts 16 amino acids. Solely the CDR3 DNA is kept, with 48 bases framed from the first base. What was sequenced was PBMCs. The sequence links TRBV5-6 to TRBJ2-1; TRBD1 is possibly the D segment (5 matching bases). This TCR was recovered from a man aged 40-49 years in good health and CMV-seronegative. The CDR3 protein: CASSFQGVPFGNEQFF. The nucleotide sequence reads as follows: TGTGCCAGCAGCTTCCAAGGGGTCCCCTTCGGCAATGAGCAGTTCTTC.